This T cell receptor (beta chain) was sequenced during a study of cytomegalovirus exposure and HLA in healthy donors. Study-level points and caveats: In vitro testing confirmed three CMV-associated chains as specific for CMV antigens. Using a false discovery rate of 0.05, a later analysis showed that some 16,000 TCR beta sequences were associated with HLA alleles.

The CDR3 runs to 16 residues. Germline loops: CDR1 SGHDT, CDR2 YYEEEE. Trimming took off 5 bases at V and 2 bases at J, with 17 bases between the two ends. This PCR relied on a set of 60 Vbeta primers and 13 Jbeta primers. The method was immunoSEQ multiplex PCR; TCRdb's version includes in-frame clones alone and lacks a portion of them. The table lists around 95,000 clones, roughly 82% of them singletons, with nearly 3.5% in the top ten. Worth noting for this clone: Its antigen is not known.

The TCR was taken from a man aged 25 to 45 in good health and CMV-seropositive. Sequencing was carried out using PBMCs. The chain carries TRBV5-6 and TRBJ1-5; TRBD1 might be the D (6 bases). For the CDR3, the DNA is TGTGCCAGCAGTTTGCGGGTTGGGGGCGGCAATCAGCCCCAGCATTTT. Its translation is CASSLRVGGGNQPQHF.